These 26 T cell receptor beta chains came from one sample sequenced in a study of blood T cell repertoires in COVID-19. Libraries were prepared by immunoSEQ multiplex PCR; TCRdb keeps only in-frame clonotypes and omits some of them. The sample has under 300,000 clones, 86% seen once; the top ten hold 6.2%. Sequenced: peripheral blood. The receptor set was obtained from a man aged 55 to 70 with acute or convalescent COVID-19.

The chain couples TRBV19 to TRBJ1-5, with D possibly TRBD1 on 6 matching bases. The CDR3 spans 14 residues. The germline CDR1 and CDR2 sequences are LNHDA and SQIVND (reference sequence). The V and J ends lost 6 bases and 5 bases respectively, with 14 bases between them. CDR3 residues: CASREQGFDQPQHF. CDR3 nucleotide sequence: TGTGCCAGTAGGGAACAGGGCTTCGATCAGCCCCAGCATTTT. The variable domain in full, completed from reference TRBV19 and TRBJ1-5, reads DGGITQSPKYLFRKEGQNVTLSCEQNLNHDAMYWYRQDPGQGLRLIYYSQIVNDFQKGDIAEGYSVSREKKESFPLTVTSAQKNPTAFYLCASREQGFDQPQHFGDGTRLSIL.

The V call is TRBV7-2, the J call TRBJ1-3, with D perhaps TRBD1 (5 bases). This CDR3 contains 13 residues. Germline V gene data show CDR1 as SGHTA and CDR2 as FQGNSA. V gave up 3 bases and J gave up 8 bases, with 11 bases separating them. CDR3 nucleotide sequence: TGTGCCAGCAGCTTCCGACAGTCTGACACCATATATTTT. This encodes CASSFRQSDTIYF. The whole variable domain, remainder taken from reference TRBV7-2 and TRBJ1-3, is GAGVSQSPSNKVTEKGKDVELRCDPISGHTALYWYRQSLGQGLEFLIYFQGNSAPDKSGLPSDRFSAERTGGSVSTLTIQRTQQEDSAVYLCASSFRQSDTIYFGEGSWLTVV.

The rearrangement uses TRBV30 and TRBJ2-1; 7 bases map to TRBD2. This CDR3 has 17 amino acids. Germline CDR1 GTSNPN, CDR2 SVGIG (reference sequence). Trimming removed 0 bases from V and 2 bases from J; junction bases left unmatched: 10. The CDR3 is CAWSVSGGGWAYNEQFF. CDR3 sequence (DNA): TGTGCCTGGAGTGTATCGGGAGGCGGGTGGGCCTACAATGAGCAGTTCTTC.

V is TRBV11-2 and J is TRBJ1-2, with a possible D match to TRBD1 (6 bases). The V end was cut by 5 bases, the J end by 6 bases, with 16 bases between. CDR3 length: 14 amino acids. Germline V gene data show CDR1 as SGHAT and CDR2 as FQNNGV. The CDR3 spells CASSPDRPVNGYTF. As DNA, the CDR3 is TGTGCCAGCAGCCCCGACAGGCCGGTAAATGGCTACACCTTC.

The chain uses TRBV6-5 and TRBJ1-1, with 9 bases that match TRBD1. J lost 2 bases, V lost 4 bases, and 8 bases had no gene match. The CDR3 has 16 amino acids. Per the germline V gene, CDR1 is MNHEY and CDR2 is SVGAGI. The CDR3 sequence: CASSLQGAFVNTEAFF. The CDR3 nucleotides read TGTGCCAGCAGTTTACAGGGGGCTTTCGTCAACACTGAAGCTTTCTTT.

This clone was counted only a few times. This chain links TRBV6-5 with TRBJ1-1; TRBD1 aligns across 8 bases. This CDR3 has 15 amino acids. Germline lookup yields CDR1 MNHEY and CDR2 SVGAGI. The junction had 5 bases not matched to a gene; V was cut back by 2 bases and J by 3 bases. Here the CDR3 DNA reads TGTGCCAGCAGTTACGCTACAGGGGGAGACACTGAAGCTTTCTTT. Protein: CASSYATGGDTEAFF.

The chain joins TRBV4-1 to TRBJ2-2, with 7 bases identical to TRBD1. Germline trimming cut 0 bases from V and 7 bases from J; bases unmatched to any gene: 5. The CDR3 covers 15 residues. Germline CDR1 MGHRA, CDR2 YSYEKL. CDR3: CASSQEGTALGELFF. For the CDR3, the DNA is TGCGCCAGCAGCCAAGAAGGGACAGCCCTCGGGGAGCTGTTTTTT.

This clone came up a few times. The CDR3: CASSEAGGTDTQYF. DNA for the CDR3: TGTGCCAGCAGTGAAGCGGGAGGCACAGATACGCAGTATTTT. The chain joins TRBV6-4 to TRBJ2-3; 8 bases align to TRBD2. Looked up from germline, CDR1 is MRHNA and CDR2 is SNTAGT. The trim removed 3 bases at V and 1 base at J, leaving 0 bases unmatched. The CDR3 covers 14 residues.

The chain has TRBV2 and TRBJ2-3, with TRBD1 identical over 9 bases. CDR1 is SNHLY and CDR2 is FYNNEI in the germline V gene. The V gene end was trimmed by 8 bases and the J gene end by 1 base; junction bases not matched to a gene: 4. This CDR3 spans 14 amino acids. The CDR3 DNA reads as TGTGCCAGCTCCCGGGACAGGGGCACAGATACGCAGTATTTT. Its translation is CASSRDRGTDTQYF.

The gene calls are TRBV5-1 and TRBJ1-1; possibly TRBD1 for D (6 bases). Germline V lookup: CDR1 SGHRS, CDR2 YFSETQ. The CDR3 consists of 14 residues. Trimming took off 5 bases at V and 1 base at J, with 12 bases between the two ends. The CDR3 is CASSFRTANTEAFF. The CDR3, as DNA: TGCGCCAGCAGTTTTCGGACAGCGAACACTGAAGCTTTCTTT.

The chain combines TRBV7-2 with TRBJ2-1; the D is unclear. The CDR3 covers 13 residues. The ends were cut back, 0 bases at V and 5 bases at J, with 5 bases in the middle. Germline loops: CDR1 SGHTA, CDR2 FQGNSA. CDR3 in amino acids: CASSLALHNEQFF. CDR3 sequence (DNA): TGTGCCAGCAGCTTAGCCCTCCACAATGAGCAGTTCTTC.

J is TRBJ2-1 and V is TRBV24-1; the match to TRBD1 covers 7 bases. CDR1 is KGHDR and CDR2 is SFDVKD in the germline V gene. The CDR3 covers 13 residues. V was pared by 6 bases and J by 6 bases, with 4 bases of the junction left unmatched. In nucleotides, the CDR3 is TGTGCCACCAGTCGGGACAGTAGCAATGAGCAGTTCTTC. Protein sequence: CATSRDSSNEQFF.

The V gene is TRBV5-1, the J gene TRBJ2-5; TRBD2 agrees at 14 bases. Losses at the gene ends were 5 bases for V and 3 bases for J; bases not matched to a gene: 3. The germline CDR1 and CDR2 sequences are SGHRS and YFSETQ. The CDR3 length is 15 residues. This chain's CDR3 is CASRPGLAGEETQYF. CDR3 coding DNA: TGCGCCAGCAGACCGGGACTAGCGGGGGAAGAGACCCAGTACTTC.

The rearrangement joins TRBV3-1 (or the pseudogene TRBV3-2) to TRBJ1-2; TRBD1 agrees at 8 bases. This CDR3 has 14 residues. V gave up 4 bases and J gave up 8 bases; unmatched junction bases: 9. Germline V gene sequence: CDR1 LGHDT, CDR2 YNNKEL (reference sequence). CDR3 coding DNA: TGTGCCAGCAGCCGAGAGGACAGGGTTGAAGGCTACACCTTC. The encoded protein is CASSREDRVEGYTF.

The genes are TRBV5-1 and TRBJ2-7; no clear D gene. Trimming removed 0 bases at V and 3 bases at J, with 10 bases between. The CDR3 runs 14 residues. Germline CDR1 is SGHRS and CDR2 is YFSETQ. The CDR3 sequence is CASSLGITGYEQYF. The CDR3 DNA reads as TGCGCCAGCAGCTTGGGCATAACGGGCTACGAGCAGTACTTC.

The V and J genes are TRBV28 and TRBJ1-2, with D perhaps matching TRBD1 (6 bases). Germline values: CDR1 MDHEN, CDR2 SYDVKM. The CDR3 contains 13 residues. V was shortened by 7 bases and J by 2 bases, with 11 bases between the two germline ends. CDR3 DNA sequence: TGTGCCAGCACCGTCGACAGGAACTATGGCTACACCTTC. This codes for CASTVDRNYGYTF.

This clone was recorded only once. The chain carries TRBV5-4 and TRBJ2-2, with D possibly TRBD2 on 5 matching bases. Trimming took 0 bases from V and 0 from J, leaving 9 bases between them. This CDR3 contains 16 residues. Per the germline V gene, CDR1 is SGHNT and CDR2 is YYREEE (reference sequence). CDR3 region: CASSLDPAANTGELFF. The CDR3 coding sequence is TGTGCCAGCAGCTTGGATCCAGCGGCGAACACCGGGGAGCTGTTTTTT. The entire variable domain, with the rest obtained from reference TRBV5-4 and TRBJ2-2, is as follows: ETGVTQSPTHLIKTRGQQVTLRCSSQSGHNTVSWYQQALGQGPQFIFQYYREEENGRGNFPPRFSGLQFPNYSSELNVNALELDDSALYLCASSLDPAANTGELFFGEGSRLTVL.

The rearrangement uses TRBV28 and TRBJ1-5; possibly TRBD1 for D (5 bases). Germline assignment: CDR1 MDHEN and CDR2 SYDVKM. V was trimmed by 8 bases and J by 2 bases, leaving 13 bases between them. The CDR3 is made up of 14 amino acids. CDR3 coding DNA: TGTGCCAGCCAGGGCAGGGATGGCAATCAGCCCCAGCATTTT. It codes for CASQGRDGNQPQHF.

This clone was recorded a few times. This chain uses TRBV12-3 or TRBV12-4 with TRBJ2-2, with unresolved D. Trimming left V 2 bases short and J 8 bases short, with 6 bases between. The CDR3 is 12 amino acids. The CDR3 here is CASSLPRGELFF. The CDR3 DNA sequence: TGTGCCAGCAGTTTACCCAGGGGGGAGCTGTTTTTT.

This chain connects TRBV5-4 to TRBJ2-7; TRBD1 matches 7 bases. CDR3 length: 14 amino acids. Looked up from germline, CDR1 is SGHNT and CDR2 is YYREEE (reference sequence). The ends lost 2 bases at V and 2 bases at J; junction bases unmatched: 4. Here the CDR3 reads CASSLPGTAYEQYF. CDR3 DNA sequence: TGTGCCAGCAGCTTACCCGGGACAGCCTACGAGCAGTACTTC.

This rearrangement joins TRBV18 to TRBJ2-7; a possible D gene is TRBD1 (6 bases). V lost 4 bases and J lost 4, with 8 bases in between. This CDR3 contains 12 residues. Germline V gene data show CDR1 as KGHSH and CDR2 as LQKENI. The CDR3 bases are TGTGCCAGCTCACTAACAGGGTACGAGCAGTACTTC. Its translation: CASSLTGYEQYF.

The CDR3 sequence is CAWSTDSSGAGELFF. The CDR3, as DNA: TGTGCCTGGAGTACCGATTCCTCAGGGGCCGGGGAGCTGTTTTTT. This chain uses TRBV30 with TRBJ2-2; tentatively, D is TRBD1 (6 bases). Trimming removed 2 bases from V and 6 bases from J, with 16 bases in between. The CDR3 has 15 residues. Germline assignment: CDR1 GTSNPN and CDR2 SVGIG (reference sequence).

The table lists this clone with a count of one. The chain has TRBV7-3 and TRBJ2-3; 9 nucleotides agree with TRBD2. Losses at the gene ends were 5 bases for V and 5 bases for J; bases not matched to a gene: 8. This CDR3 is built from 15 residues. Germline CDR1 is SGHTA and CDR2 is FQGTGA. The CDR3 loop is CASSLSGRGEDTQYF. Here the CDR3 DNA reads TGTGCCAGCAGCCTTAGCGGGAGAGGTGAAGATACGCAGTATTTT. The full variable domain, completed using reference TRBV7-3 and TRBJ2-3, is GAGVSQTPSNKVTEKGKYVELRCDPISGHTALYWYRQSLGQGPEFLIYFQGTGAADDSGLPNDRFFAVRPEGSVSTLKIQRTERGDSAVYLCASSLSGRGEDTQYFGPGTRLTVL.

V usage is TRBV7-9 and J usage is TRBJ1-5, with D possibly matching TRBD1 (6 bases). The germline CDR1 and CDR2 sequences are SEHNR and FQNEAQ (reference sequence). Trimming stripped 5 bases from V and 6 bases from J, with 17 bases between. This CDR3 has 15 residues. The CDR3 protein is CASSPEGGLVQPQHF. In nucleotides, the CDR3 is TGTGCCAGCAGCCCGGAGGGGGGGCTTGTTCAGCCCCAGCATTTT.

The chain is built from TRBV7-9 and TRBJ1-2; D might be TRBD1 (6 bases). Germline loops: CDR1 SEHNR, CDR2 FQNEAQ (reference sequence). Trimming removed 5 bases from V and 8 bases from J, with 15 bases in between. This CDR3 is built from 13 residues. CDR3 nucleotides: TGTGCCAGCAGCCGGACAGCTATGGGAGGCTACACCTTC. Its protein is CASSRTAMGGYTF.

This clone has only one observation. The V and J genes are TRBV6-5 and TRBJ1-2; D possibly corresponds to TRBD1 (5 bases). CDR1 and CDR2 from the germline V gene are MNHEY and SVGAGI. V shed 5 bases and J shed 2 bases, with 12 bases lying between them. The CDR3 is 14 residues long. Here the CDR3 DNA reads TGTGCCAGCAGTCCCGGGGGAGGGAACTATGGCTACACCTTC. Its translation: CASSPGGGNYGYTF.